Listed below are T cell receptor beta chains from one sample, sequenced in a study of CD8 T cells in ankylosing spondylitis. TCRdb re-called the 5' RACE reads with MiXCR, one entry per CDR3 protein. The profile covers hundreds of thousands of distinct CDR3 sequences, with 8% to 9.5% appearing a single time and under 7.5% taken by the ten largest. The sample consisted of blood, either unsorted or a sorted T cell fraction (not recorded which). Receptor source: a male donor with ankylosing spondylitis or in good health (not recorded which). The CDR3 runs from the conserved cysteine through the conserved F or W. Fields, in order: CDR3 protein, CDR3 DNA, V gene, J gene, D gene, clone size. The D gene is left open where the match is weak. The size field is filled for only some rows; it gives once, few, many or a size class.

CASSLETGYSGANVLTF	TGCGCCAGCAGCTTGGAGACAGGTTACTCTGGGGCCAACGTCCTGACTTTC	TRBV5-1	TRBJ2-6	-	many
CASSQVSERGNTEAFF	TGTGCCAGCAGCCAAGTGAGCGAGAGAGGGAACACTGAAGCTTTCTTT	TRBV3-1	TRBJ1-1	-	many
CASSTRQGSNTEAFF	TGTGCCAGCAGTACCCGACAGGGGAGCAACACTGAAGCTTTCTTT	TRBV12-3/TRBV12-4	TRBJ1-1	TRBD1	many
CASSLVRSTSGDQETQYF	TGTGCCAGCAGCTTAGTCCGTTCCACTAGCGGGGACCAAGAGACCCAGTACTTC	TRBV11-1	TRBJ2-5	TRBD2	-
CASSLEGGLNTEAFF	TGCGCTAGCAGCTTGGAAGGAGGGTTGAACACTGAAGCTTTCTTT	TRBV5-1	TRBJ1-1	-	-
CASSPRPGGNQPQHF	TGTGCCAGCAGCCCCAGACCCGGAGGGAATCAGCCCCAGCATTTT	TRBV7-2	TRBJ1-5	-	many
CATSRDRASGFQETQYF	TGTGCCACCAGCAGAGATCGGGCTAGCGGATTCCAAGAGACCCAGTACTTC	TRBV15	TRBJ2-5	TRBD2	many
CSAPASSGELFF	TGCAGTGCTCCCGCGAGTTCCGGGGAGCTGTTTTTT	TRBV20-1	TRBJ2-2	-	many
CSVGGTENTEAFF	TGCAGCGTTGGAGGGACAGAGAACACTGAAGCTTTCTTT	TRBV29-1	TRBJ1-1	TRBD1	many
CASSLDGYTFYGYTF	TGCGCCAGCAGCTTGGACGGTTATACTTTCTATGGCTACACCTTC	TRBV5-1	TRBJ1-2	-	-
CASSPDRDPFTDTQYF	TGCGCCAGCAGTCCCGACAGGGATCCTTTCACAGATACGCAGTATTTT	TRBV5-1	TRBJ2-3	TRBD1	many
CASSPGYNAETQYF	TGTGCCAGCAGCCCAGGGTATAATGCAGAGACCCAGTACTTC	TRBV7-2	TRBJ2-5	-	-
CASSLGSAKNIQYF	TGTGCCAGCAGTTTGGGGTCAGCCAAAAACATTCAGTACTTC	TRBV28	TRBJ2-4	-	many
CASSPGDAHGYTF	TGCGCCAGCAGCCCGGGGGATGCCCATGGCTACACCTTC	TRBV5-1	TRBJ1-2	-	many
CASSSTMVGGPGELFF	TGTGCCAGCAGCTCCACCATGGTCGGGGGCCCGGGGGAGCTGTTTTTT	TRBV7-2	TRBJ2-2	-	many
CASSLAGGQGINEQFF	TGCGCCAGCAGCTTGGCCGGGGGACAGGGAATCAATGAGCAGTTCTTC	TRBV5-1	TRBJ2-1	TRBD1	many
CASSSIGERETQYF	TGTGCCAGCAGCTCTATCGGGGAACGAGAGACCCAGTACTTC	TRBV11-1	TRBJ2-5	-	many
CAIRDGPGGTEAFF	TGTGCCATCAGGGACGGGCCGGGGGGCACTGAAGCTTTCTTT	TRBV10-3	TRBJ1-1	-	many
CASSESEGYEQYF	TGCGCCAGCAGTGAGTCGGAGGGCTACGAGCAGTACTTC	TRBV10-2	TRBJ2-7	-	many
CASTADRDTEAFF	TGTGCCAGCACCGCTGACAGGGACACTGAAGCTTTCTTT	TRBV6-1	TRBJ1-1	TRBD1	many
CASSFWSFHSGNTIYF	TGTGCCAGCAGCTTTTGGTCGTTTCACTCTGGAAACACCATATATTTT	TRBV7-9	TRBJ1-3	-	-
CSVVGLAGAGGELFF	TGCAGCGTTGTAGGGCTAGCGGGAGCAGGTGGGGAGCTGTTTTTT	TRBV29-1	TRBJ2-2	TRBD2	many
CASSPATVEQFF	TGTGCCAGCTCACCAGCGACAGTGGAGCAGTTCTTC	TRBV18	TRBJ2-1	-	many
CASSLNLSGNTIYF	TGCGCCAGCAGCTTGAACCTTTCTGGAAACACCATATATTTT	TRBV5-1	TRBJ1-3	-	many
CSARSGGTEGSYNEQFF	TGCAGTGCTAGATCAGGAGGGACGGAAGGCTCCTACAATGAGCAGTTCTTC	TRBV20-1	TRBJ2-1	-	-
CASRGREAFF	TGTGCCAGTCGGGGCAGGGAAGCTTTCTTT	TRBV7-2	TRBJ1-1	-	few
CASSLDGANTEAFF	TGCGCCAGCAGCTTGGACGGTGCGAACACTGAAGCTTTCTTT	TRBV5-1	TRBJ1-1	-	many
CASSQFSGPAYEQYF	TGTGCCAGCAGCCAATTCAGCGGTCCAGCCTACGAGCAGTACTTC	TRBV7-3	TRBJ2-7	-	many
CASSQIRNSGANVLTF	TGCGCCAGCAGCCAAATTCGGAACTCTGGGGCCAACGTCCTGACTTTC	TRBV4-3	TRBJ2-6	-	many
CASSSGPVRTQYF	TGCGCCAGCAGCTCGGGACCCGTGAGGACCCAGTACTTC	TRBV5-1	TRBJ2-5	-	many
CSATAPLAGKADTQYF	TGCAGTGCTACCGCCCCCCTAGCGGGGAAGGCAGATACGCAGTATTTT	TRBV20-1	TRBJ2-3	TRBD2	few
CSVEVGRGEQFF	TGCAGCGTTGAGGTGGGGAGGGGGGAGCAGTTCTTC	TRBV29-1	TRBJ2-1	-	-
CSARVGGGAIHEQFF	TGCAGTGCTAGAGTTGGGGGGGGGGCTATCCATGAGCAGTTCTTC	TRBV20-1	TRBJ2-1	-	many
CASSPGGLRNF	TGTGCCAGCTCACCCGGTGGTCTAAGAAACTTC	TRBV18	TRBJ2-7	-	many
CSARESDREGTEAFF	TGCAGTGCTAGAGAGTCCGACAGGGAAGGGACTGAAGCTTTCTTT	TRBV20-1	TRBJ1-1	TRBD1	many
CASSLWRTPDEQYF	TGTGCCAGCAGCTTATGGCGGACCCCCGACGAGCAGTACTTC	TRBV11-2	TRBJ2-7	-	few
CASSLASDKETQYF	TGCGCCAGCAGCTTGGCCTCGGATAAAGAGACCCAGTACTTC	TRBV5-1	TRBJ2-5	-	many